The source of this T cell receptor (beta chain) is a study of radiation and T cells in renal cell carcinoma (dated by TCRdb to about 2020). Turning to the overall study: The samples were obtained from a clinical trial, where primary renal cell carcinomas were treated with 15 Gy stereotactic body radiation therapy and then removed by nephrectomy 4 weeks afterward. TCR beta sequencing covered roughly 53 samples in total, comprising roughly 25 tumors and approximately 27 peripheral blood samples. Across all 50 or so samples, around 4,000,000 unique CDR3 nucleotide sequences, encoding approximately 2.5 million unique CDR3 amino acid sequences, were identified. Results the study describes overall, beyond this receptor: In blood, the top tumor clonotypes increased from baseline to 2 weeks after radiation and then shrank by 4 weeks, which suggests a temporary expansion of tumor-resident clones. Changes in the blood repertoire were not tracked past 4 weeks after treatment. Because no pretreatment tumor biopsies were available, whether clonotypes were present in the tumor at baseline could not be determined. The single-armed trial design could not address effects of radiation dose or scheduling on the TCR repertoire.

According to the study, the label for this sample's time point signals: blood 2 weeks post-SBRT. The sample's treatment or condition, from its label and the paper: 15 Gy SBRT to primary tumor, nephrectomy 4 weeks later. To follow tumor-enriched clonotypes, serial peripheral blood was collected from radiation-treated patients at baseline and at 2 weeks and 4 weeks after SBRT. Every patient's renal cell carcinoma showed clear cell pathology. Genomic DNA for TCR sequencing was prepared using the QIAamp DNA Blood Mini Kit (Qiagen). Only samples passing all quality control checks were included in the analyses. In regard to this clone: The clone's antigen remains unknown. No clone much larger than this one lies a single base away; base qualities are absent.

TCR beta libraries were generated from genomic DNA with the immunoSEQ kit, following the manufacturer's recommendations. To prepare libraries, a first multiplex PCR with proprietary primers was run, followed by a second PCR that added unique barcodes, and a bead cleanup was done after each round. Each sample batch included a kit-provided positive control reaction and a negative control reaction. The final libraries underwent checking on an Agilent 4200 TapeStation D1000 ScreenTape, volumetric pooling, and quantification by qPCR. Sequencing was performed on an Illumina NextSeq500 with a MidOutput 150-cycle cartridge, and 156 Read1 and 15 Index1 cycles were run with kit custom primers. The pooled library was loaded at 0.8 to 1 pM, with a 20% PhiX control spiked in. Turning to the authors' computational methods: Vendor-processed data were analyzed in R, and a clonotype was defined as all T cells sharing the same CDR3 nucleotide sequence. For clone abundance analyses, frequencies were normalized to the 10,000 most abundant clones per sample. Before analysis, public T cell clones were removed, and these numbered fewer than six per sample on average. A difference in abundance of at least 32-fold between compartments was used to define tumor-enriched and baseline blood-enriched clonotypes. A beta-binomial differential abundance model was used to identify clonotypes that were expanded or contracted between blood time points. Similarity between tumor and blood repertoires was quantified using the Baroni-Urbani and Buser coefficient, and groups were compared with two-tailed Wilcoxon tests in R. TCRdb obtained this table from immuneACCESS and retained in-frame rearrangements with V and J assigned. These tables miss some clones; where compared with another copy, unresolved V genes account for less than half of the shortfall, and the remainder is unexplained. That table gives V, J and clone size, and the DNA gave D and trimming. This sample holds fewer than 150,000 clones; about 88% were observed only once. The ten largest make up 5.8% of the sample.

The sequence was obtained from a woman between 70 and 85 years old with renal cell carcinoma. Sequencing was performed on blood, taken from a patient whose treatment included radiotherapy and nephrectomy.

The CDR3 reads CASSPGQSTDTQYF. The nucleotide sequence reads as follows: TGCGCCAGCAGCCCGGGGCAGAGCACAGATACGCAGTATTTT. The chain is made from TRBV5-1 and TRBJ2-3; the D gene could be either TRBD1 or TRBD2, each agreeing at 5 bases. V loses 4 bases of germline sequence and J loses 0 bases, and the interval between the two ends is 9 bases. The CDR3 covers 14 residues, taking in both the cysteine and the phenylalanine. CDR3 DNA is the only sequence kept; it has 42 bases, read in frame from the first base. Taken from the germline V gene, the CDR1 and CDR2 loops are SGHRS and YFSETQ.